These T cell receptor beta chains were read from a single sample in a study of cytomegalovirus exposure and HLA in healthy donors. The repertoire was sequenced with immunoSEQ multiplex PCR; TCRdb's copy has only in-frame clones and lacks some. The table records about 200,000 clones, approximately 80% of them present only once. The sequenced sample was PBMCs. The receptors derive from a man younger than 40 in good health and CMV-seronegative. Each CDR3 is given with its conserved first and last residue.

V	CDR3
TRBV6-5	CASSYSGGTNEKLFF
TRBV9	CASSSQRRGTADTQYF
TRBV27	CASSQRQGVMRGNEQFF
TRBV27	CASPPGQGNEKLFF
TRBV5-1	CASSVPGTAKTGELFF
TRBV27	CASSLTGQPQHF
TRBV5-4	CASSLGGLAGGTDTQYF
TRBV7-2	CASIPGQLNTEAFF
TRBV12-2	CASPQEGQGSYEQYF
TRBV5-1	CASSLVTGPGETQYF
TRBV5-6	CASSLAGGGYTF
TRBV28	CATRLDSPRARQPQHF
TRBV7-6	CASSRITPTVETQYF
TRBV25-1	CASQGTGYYGYTF
TRBV5-1	CASSLGQGYTEAFF
TRBV28	CASSGHGNQPQHF
TRBV11-2	CASSLQVRGDTDTQYF
TRBV29-1	CSVQGAQTEAFF
TRBV5-1	CASSLGGVNYNEQFF
TRBV7-2	CARYGVANGPEAFF
TRBV29-1	CSTWGNTGGAIGWGETQYF
TRBV6-1	CASSEVDSKAGLAKNIQYF
TRBV14	CASSRITGRNTEAFF
TRBV19	CASKSGTGNQPQHF
TRBV7-2	CASATGIGIEQYF
TRBV19	CASSIVLRAGASVLTF
TRBV2	CASSEITIRGTGELFF
TRBV7-9	CASSIGIRGDEQYF
TRBV19	CASSVGGTGVIDGYTF